Reported below is one TCR beta chain. This specimen belongs to a study of shared clonotypes between healthy human individuals. Each cell subset's genomic DNA was divided evenly among several immunoSEQ plates. Repertoires were generated with immunoSEQ multiplex PCR, while TCRdb's copy carries only in-frame clones and drops some. The sample lists some 680,000 clones, roughly 73% occurring once. V lost 3 bases to trimming and J lost 3 bases, with 15 bases between them. This CDR3 contains 15 residues. Germline V gene data show CDR1 as WSHSY and CDR2 as SAAADI. Material: memory CD4+ T cells sorted from blood. The sample's subset: CD45RA-negative fraction. The gene calls are TRBV10-2 and TRBJ2-7, with a possible D match to TRBD2 (5 bases). This TCR derives from a woman under 40 in good health. CDR3: CASSEVGTGIYEQYF. The CDR3 DNA sequence: TGCGCCAGCAGTGAAGTAGGTACGGGGATCTACGAGCAGTACTTC.